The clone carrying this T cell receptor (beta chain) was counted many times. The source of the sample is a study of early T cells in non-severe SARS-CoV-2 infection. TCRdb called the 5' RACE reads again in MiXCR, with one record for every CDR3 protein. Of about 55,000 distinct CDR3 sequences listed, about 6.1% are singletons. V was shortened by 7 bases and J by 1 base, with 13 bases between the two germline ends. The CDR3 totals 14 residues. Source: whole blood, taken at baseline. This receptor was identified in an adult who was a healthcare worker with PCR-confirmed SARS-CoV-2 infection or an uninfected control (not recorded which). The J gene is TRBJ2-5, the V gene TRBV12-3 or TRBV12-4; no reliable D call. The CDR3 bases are TGTGCCAGCACCATCCGACACCTCCAAGAGACCCAGTACTTC. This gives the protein CASTIRHLQETQYF.